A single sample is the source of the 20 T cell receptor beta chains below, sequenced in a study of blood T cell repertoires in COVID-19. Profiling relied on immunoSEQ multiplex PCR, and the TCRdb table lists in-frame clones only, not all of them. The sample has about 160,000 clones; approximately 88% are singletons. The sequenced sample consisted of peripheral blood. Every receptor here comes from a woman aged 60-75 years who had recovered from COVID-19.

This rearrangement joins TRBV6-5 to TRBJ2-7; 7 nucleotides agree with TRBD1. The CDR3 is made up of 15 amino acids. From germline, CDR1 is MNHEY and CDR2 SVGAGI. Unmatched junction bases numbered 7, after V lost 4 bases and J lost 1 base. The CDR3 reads CASSSWRTGSYEQYF. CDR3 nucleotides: TGTGCCAGCAGTTCCTGGAGGACAGGATCCTACGAGCAGTACTTC.

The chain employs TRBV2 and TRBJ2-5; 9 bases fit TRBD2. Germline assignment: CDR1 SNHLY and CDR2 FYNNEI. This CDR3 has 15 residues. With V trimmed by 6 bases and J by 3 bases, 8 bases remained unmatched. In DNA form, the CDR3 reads TGTGCCAGCAGCTCTATCGCGGGGGGGAAAGAGACCCAGTACTTC. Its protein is CASSSIAGGKETQYF. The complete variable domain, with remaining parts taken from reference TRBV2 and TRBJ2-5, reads EPEVTQTPSHQVTQMGQEVILRCVPISNHLYFYWYRQILGQKVEFLVSFYNNEISEKSEIFDDQFSVERPDGSNFTLKIRSTKLEDSAMYFCASSSIAGGKETQYFGPGTRLLVL.

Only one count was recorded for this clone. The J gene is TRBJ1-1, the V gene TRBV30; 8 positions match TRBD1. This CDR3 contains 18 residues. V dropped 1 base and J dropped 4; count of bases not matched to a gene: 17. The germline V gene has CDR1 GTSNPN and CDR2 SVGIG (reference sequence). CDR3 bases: TGTGCCTGGAGTGACCGCGGCAGGGGGCGTCTCGGGGTCACTGAAGCTTTCTTT. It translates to CAWSDRGRGRLGVTEAFF.

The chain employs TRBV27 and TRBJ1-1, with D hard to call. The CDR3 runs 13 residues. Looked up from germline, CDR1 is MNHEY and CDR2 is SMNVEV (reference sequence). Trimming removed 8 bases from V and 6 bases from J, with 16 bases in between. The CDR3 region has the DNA TGTGCCAGCCGGTGGGCTGAGGGCCCTGAAGCTTTCTTT. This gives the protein CASRWAEGPEAFF.

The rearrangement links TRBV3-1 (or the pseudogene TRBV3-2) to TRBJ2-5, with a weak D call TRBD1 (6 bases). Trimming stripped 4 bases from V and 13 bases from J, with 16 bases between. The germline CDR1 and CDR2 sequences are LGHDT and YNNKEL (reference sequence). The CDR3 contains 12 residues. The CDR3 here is CASSLSSGHPYF. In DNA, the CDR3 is TGTGCCAGCAGCCTCAGTTCGGGACACCCGTACTTC.

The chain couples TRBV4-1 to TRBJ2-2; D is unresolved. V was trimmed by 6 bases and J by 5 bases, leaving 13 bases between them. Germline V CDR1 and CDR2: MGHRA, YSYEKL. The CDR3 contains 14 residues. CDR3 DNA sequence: TGCGCCAGCAGACTCCGCATCTGGACCGGGGAGCTGTTTTTT. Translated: CASRLRIWTGELFF.

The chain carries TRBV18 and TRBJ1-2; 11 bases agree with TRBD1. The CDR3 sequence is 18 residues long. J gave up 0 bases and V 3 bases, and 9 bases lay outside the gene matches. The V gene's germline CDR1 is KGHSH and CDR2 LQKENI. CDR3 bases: TGTGCCAGCTCACCGCAATCCGGGACAGGGGGAGCTAACTATGGCTACACCTTC. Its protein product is CASSPQSGTGGANYGYTF.

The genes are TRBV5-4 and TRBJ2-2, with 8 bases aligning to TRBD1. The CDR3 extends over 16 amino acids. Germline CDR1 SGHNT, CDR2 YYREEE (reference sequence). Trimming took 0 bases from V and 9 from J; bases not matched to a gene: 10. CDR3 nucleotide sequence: TGTGCCAGCAGCTTGGCGCCGGACAGACAGGGGAGGGAGCTGTTTTTT. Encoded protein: CASSLAPDRQGRELFF.

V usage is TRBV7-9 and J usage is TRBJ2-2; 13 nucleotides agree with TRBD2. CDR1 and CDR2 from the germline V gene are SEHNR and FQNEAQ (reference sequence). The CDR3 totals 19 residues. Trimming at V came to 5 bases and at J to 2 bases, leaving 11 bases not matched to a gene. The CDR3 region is CASSQTSGGSLFNTGELFF. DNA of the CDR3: TGTGCCAGCAGCCAGACTAGCGGGGGGAGTCTTTTCAACACCGGGGAGCTGTTTTTT. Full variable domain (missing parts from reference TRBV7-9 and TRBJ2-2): DTGVSQNPRHKITKRGQNVTFRCDPISEHNRLYWYRQTLGQGPEFLTYFQNEAQLEKSRLLSDRFSAERPKGSFSTLEIQRTEQGDSAMYLCASSQTSGGSLFNTGELFFGEGSRLTVL.

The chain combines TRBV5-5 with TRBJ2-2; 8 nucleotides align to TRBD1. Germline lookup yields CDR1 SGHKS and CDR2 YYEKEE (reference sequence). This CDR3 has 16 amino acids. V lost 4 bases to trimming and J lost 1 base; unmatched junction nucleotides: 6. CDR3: CASSPRTGLNTGELFF. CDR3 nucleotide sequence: TGTGCCAGCAGCCCCCGGACAGGGCTGAACACCGGGGAGCTGTTTTTT.

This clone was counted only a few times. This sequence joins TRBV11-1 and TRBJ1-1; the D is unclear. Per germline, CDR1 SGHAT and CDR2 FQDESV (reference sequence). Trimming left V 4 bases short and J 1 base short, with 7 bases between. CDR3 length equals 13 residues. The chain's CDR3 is CASSSTENTEAFF. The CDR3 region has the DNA TGTGCCAGCAGCTCAACAGAGAACACTGAAGCTTTCTTT.

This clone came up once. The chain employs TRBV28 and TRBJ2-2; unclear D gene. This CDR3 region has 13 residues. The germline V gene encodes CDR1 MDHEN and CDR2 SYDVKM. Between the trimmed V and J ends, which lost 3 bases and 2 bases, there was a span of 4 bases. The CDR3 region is CASSFPNTGELFF. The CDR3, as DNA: TGTGCCAGCAGTTTTCCAAACACCGGGGAGCTGTTTTTT.

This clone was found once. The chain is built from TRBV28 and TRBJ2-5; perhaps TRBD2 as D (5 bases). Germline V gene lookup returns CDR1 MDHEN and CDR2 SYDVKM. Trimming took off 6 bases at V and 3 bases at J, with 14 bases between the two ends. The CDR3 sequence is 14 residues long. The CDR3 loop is CASRKRGWEETQYF. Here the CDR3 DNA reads TGTGCCAGCAGGAAAAGAGGGTGGGAAGAGACCCAGTACTTC.

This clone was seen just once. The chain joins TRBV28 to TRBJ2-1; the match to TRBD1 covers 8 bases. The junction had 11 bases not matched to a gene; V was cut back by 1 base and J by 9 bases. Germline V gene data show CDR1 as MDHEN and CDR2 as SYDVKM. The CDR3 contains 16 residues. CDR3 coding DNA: TGTGCCAGCAGTTTATCGATTGGGTGGGGGACAGGTGAGCAGTTCTTC. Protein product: CASSLSIGWGTGEQFF.

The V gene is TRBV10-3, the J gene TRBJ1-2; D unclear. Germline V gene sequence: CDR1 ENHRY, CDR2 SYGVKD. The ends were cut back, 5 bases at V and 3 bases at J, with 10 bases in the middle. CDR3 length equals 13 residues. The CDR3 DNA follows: TGTGCCATCAGTCCCACCGAGGACTATGGCTACACCTTC. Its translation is CAISPTEDYGYTF.

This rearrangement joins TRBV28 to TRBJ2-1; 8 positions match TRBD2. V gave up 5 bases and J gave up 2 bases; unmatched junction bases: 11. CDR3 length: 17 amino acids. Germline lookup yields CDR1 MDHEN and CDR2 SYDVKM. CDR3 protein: CASSQPRGAGAYNEQFF. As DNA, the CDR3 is TGTGCCAGCAGTCAGCCCAGAGGAGCGGGAGCCTACAATGAGCAGTTCTTC.

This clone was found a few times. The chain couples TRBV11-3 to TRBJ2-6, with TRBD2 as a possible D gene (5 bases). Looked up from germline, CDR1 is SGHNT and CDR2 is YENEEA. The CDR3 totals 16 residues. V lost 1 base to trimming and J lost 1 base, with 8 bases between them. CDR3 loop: CASSLGTGSGANVLTF. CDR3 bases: TGTGCCAGCAGCTTAGGCACGGGATCTGGGGCCAACGTCCTGACTTTC.

The CDR3 loop reads CASRTGSYNEQFF. CDR3 in DNA: TGTGCCAGCAGGACAGGTTCCTACAATGAGCAGTTCTTC. This chain links TRBV12-3 or TRBV12-4 with TRBJ2-1; D possibly corresponds to TRBD1 (6 bases). The V end was cut by 6 bases, the J end by 1 base, with 7 bases between. The CDR3 spans 13 residues.

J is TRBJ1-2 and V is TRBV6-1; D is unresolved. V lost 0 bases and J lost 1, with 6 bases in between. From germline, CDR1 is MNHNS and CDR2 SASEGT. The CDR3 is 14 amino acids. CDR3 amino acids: CASSEARINYGYTF. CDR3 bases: TGTGCCAGCAGTGAAGCGCGTATTAACTATGGCTACACCTTC.

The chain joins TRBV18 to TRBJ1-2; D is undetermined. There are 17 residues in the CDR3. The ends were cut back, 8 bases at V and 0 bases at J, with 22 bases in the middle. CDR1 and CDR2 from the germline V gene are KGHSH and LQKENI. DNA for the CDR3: TGTGCCAGCGGATACGAGGGTCGGGCCGACTCTAACTATGGCTACACCTTC. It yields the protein CASGYEGRADSNYGYTF.